Following are 17 T cell receptor beta chains from one sample sequenced in a study of blood T cells in healthy people across ages. A sample-barcoded 5' primer and a J-beta primer mix were used in a second PCR of roughly 6 to 11 cycles. Using its own MiXCR run on the 5' RACE reads, TCRdb lists one record per CDR3 protein. The profile shows around 800,000 distinct CDR3 sequences, around two thirds of them singletons. The sample consisted of blood. The receptors derive from a man aged 30 to 39 in good health.

V usage is TRBV27 and J usage is TRBJ2-1; D unclear. From germline, CDR1 is MNHEY and CDR2 SMNVEV (reference sequence). CDR3 length: 12 residues. V lost 5 bases and J 7 bases, leaving 9 bases between the germline ends. CDR3 loop: CASSIIGNEQFF. Written as DNA, the CDR3 is TGTGCCAGCAGTATTATCGGGAATGAGCAGTTCTTC.

Only one count was recorded for this clonotype. The chain couples TRBV29-1 to TRBJ2-3; TRBD1 is a possible D gene (5 bases). Germline CDR1 and CDR2: SQVTM and ANQGSEA. The CDR3 loop spans 16 amino acids. V was cut by 0 bases and J by 4 bases, with 17 bases left in between. The DNA for the CDR3 is TGCAGCGTTGAAGATAGGACCCGACAAGGGGCAGATACGCAGTATTTT. It encodes CSVEDRTRQGADTQYF.

The J gene is TRBJ2-1, the V gene TRBV10-3; D is unresolved. The CDR3 spans 14 residues. Germline V lookup: CDR1 ENHRY, CDR2 SYGVKD. V shed 0 bases and J shed 8 bases, with 11 bases lying between them. The CDR3 region is CAISESQTLDEQFF. CDR3 bases: TGTGCCATCAGTGAGTCCCAGACGCTCGATGAGCAGTTCTTC.

The rearrangement uses TRBV29-1 and TRBJ2-1; D might be TRBD1 or TRBD2, each matching 7 bases. Germline V gene lookup returns CDR1 SQVTM and CDR2 ANQGSEA. Trimming took 7 bases from V and 4 from J, leaving 14 bases between them. The CDR3 has 13 residues. The CDR3 DNA sequence: TGCAGCGCCAGGGGGGGGATATACAATGAGCAGTTCTTC. Translated, it gives CSARGGIYNEQFF.

Only a few counts were recorded for this clonotype. The rearrangement links TRBV3-1 to TRBJ2-1, with unresolved D. Gene TRBJ2-7 matches the end of the DNA better, so the J call may be wrong. CDR3 length equals 14 residues. Germline V gene data show CDR1 as LGHDT and CDR2 as YNNKEL (reference sequence). CDR3 loop: CASSLAIQVNEQYF. The DNA for the CDR3 is TGTGCCAGCAGCCTGGCTATTCAGGTCAATGAGCAGTACTTC.

The J gene is TRBJ2-3, the V gene TRBV6-2 or TRBV6-3; no clear D. Looked up from germline, CDR1 is MNHEY and CDR2 is SVGEGT. The V gene lost 0 bases and the J gene lost 3 bases, with 13 bases spanning the gap. This CDR3 has 16 amino acids. The CDR3 loop is CASSYSIFESTDTQYF. The CDR3 nucleotides are TGTGCCAGCAGTTACTCGATCTTCGAGTCGACAGATACGCAGTATTTT.

This chain links TRBV7-3 with TRBJ1-1; D is uncertain. Per the germline V gene, CDR1 is SGHTA and CDR2 is FQGTGA. CDR3 length: 12 residues. Trimming pared 10 bases from V and 4 bases from J, leaving 13 bases between. The CDR3 sequence is CATPGEATEAFF. CDR3 nucleotide sequence: TGTGCCACGCCCGGGGAGGCCACTGAAGCTTTCTTT.

CDR3 amino acids: CASSEASGETQYF. CDR3 DNA: TGTGCCAGCAGTGAAGCTAGCGGGGAGACGCAGTATTTT. V usage is TRBV25-1 and J usage is TRBJ2-3; 9 bases are shared with TRBD2. Germline CDR1 reads MGHDK; CDR2 reads SYGVNS. V lost 2 bases and J lost 9; bases outside the gene matches: 3. The CDR3 has 13 amino acids.

This rearrangement joins TRBV6-2 or TRBV6-3 to TRBJ1-5; D gene ambiguous. Trimming left V 0 bases short and J 2 bases short, with 11 bases between. From germline, CDR1 is MNHEY and CDR2 SVGEGT. This CDR3 spans 16 amino acids. The CDR3 here is CASSYSRVYGNQPQHF. As DNA, the CDR3 is TGTGCCAGCAGTTACTCAAGGGTTTACGGCAATCAGCCCCAGCATTTT.

The rearrangement links TRBV3-1 to TRBJ2-7; D remains unclear. Per germline, CDR1 LGHDT and CDR2 YNNKEL (reference sequence). The CDR3 length is 12 residues. The V end lost 0 bases, the J end lost 7 bases, and 7 bases lay between the germline ends. The CDR3 here is CASSQDTEEQYF. For the CDR3, the DNA is TGTGCCAGCAGCCAAGACACTGAGGAGCAGTACTTC.

The chain combines TRBV4-2 with TRBJ2-5, with 7 bases identical to TRBD1. The J call may not be correct, given that the DNA end is closer to TRBJ2-7. CDR1 and CDR2 (germline): LGHNA, YNFKEQ. This CDR3 spans 14 amino acids. The CDR3 region has the DNA TGTGCCAGCAGCCGACGGGACAGTCAATACGAGCAGTACTTC. Amino acid sequence: CASSRRDSQYEQYF.

This chain connects TRBV25-1 to TRBJ1-4, with D perhaps matching TRBD1 (6 bases). The CDR3 length is 15 residues. The germline V and J ends were trimmed by 3 bases and 8 bases, with 16 bases remaining between them. Germline V gene lookup returns CDR1 MGHDK and CDR2 SYGVNS. The CDR3 coding sequence is TGTGCCAGCAGTGACCGCCGGACAGCCCCGGAAAAACTGTTTTTT. Protein sequence: CASSDRRTAPEKLFF.

The chain is built from TRBV24-1 and TRBJ2-7, with TRBD2 identical over 9 bases. The germline gives CDR1 KGHDR, CDR2 SFDVKD. J lost 6 bases, V lost 7 bases, and 12 bases had no gene match. The CDR3 runs to 15 residues. The CDR3 loop reads CATSPGTSRPCEQYF. The CDR3 DNA reads TGTGCCACCAGCCCTGGGACTAGCCGGCCCTGCGAGCAGTACTTC.

V usage is TRBV28 and J usage is TRBJ1-2, with TRBD1 as a possible D gene (6 bases). The CDR3 is 13 residues long. Germline V lookup: CDR1 MDHEN, CDR2 SYDVKM. The V gene lost 7 bases and the J gene lost 4 bases, with 13 bases spanning the gap. The CDR3 region has the DNA TGTGCCAGCAACACGGCACAGGGCTATGGCTACACCTTC. Residues: CASNTAQGYGYTF.

This clonotype was picked up one time. The CDR3 region is CSVEGREDSSYEQYF. For the CDR3, the DNA is TGCAGCGTTGAAGGTAGGGAGGACAGCTCCTACGAGCAGTACTTC. The V gene is TRBV29-1, the J gene TRBJ2-7; the D call may be TRBD1 or TRBD2 (6 bases each). CDR1 SQVTM and CDR2 ANQGSEA come from the germline V gene. The V end lost 1 base, the J end lost 0 bases, and 13 bases lay between the germline ends. CDR3 length: 15 residues.

This chain uses TRBV5-1 with TRBJ2-5; D gene uncertain. This CDR3 has 15 amino acids. The germline V gene encodes CDR1 SGHRS and CDR2 YFSETQ. V shed 1 base and J shed 0 bases, with 10 bases lying between them. In DNA form, the CDR3 reads TGCGCCAGCAGCTTGATGGCAGCAAACCAAGAGACCCAGTACTTC. Translating it yields CASSLMAANQETQYF.

The rearrangement joins TRBV2 to TRBJ2-4; TRBD2 aligns across 8 bases. Looked up from germline, CDR1 is SNHLY and CDR2 is FYNNEI. This CDR3 region has 14 residues. Trimming removed 8 bases from V and 13 bases from J; junction bases left unmatched: 16. The CDR3 DNA reads TGTGCCAGCGAGGGGCCGGGACTAGTGCCGGAGCAGTACTTC. This gives the protein CASEGPGLVPEQYF.